The rows below give T cell receptor beta chains drawn from one sample of a study of cytomegalovirus exposure and HLA in healthy donors. TCRdb's copy holds only in-frame clones and misses some; the assay was immunoSEQ multiplex PCR. The ten top clones account for 22%, within a sample of over 20,000 clones. The sequenced sample was PBMCs. The source of these receptors is a man aged 55 to 70 in good health and CMV-seropositive. Both conserved end residues are part of each CDR3. A D gene is named only where the DNA matches it firmly. Clone size is stated in some rows and not others, as once, few, many or a class when expanded.

V	size	D	J	CDR3	DNA
TRBV7-2	NA	TRBD1	TRBJ2-1	CASSLGGTGSEQFF	TGTGCCAGCAGCTTAGGAGGGACAGGGAGTGAGCAGTTCTTC
TRBV19	NA	TRBD1	TRBJ1-2	CASSLRDRSGYTF	TGTGCCAGTAGTCTCCGGGACAGATCTGGCTACACCTTC
TRBV9	NA	TRBD1	TRBJ2-3	CASSETGGAGTDTQYF	TGTGCCAGCAGCGAGACAGGGGGCGCTGGCACAGATACGCAGTATTTT
TRBV2	NA	NA	TRBJ2-7	CASREQGGYEQYF	TGTGCCAGCAGGGAACAGGGTGGGTACGAGCAGTACTTC
TRBV5-4	NA	TRBD1	TRBJ2-7	CASSSTGIHYEQYF	TGTGCCAGCAGCTCGACAGGGATACACTACGAGCAGTACTTC
TRBV7-2	NA	TRBD1	TRBJ1-1	CASSPRPGQGNTEAFF	TGTGCCAGCAGCCCCCGCCCGGGACAGGGGAACACTGAAGCTTTCTTT
TRBV10-3	NA	NA	TRBJ1-2	CATKLVAGTQDNYGYTF	TGTGCCACCAAGCTCGTAGCGGGGACACAAGACAACTATGGCTACACCTTC
TRBV5-6	NA	NA	TRBJ2-3	CASSFGALGGADTQYF	TGTGCCAGCAGCTTCGGAGCGCTCGGTGGCGCAGATACGCAGTATTTT
TRBV7-6	NA	TRBD2	TRBJ2-7	CASSLGGGSAYEQYF	TGTGCCAGCAGCTTAGGAGGCGGGAGCGCCTACGAGCAGTACTTC
TRBV7-9	NA	TRBD2	TRBJ2-1	CASSPAPVAGGPRNEQFF	TGTGCCAGCAGCCCCGCTCCCGTAGCGGGAGGGCCTCGGAATGAGCAGTTCTTC
TRBV5-1	NA	NA	TRBJ2-7	CASSPPSVGEQYF	TGCGCCAGCAGTCCACCGTCCGTCGGCGAGCAGTACTTC
TRBV7-6	NA	NA	TRBJ2-7	CASSLGRPYEQYF	TGTGCCAGCAGCTTAGGGCGGCCCTACGAGCAGTACTTC
TRBV18	NA	NA	TRBJ1-3	CASSPQQTSGNTIYF	TGTGCCAGCTCACCACAACAGACCTCTGGAAACACCATATATTTT
TRBV5-1	NA	NA	TRBJ2-7	CASSLVAGYEQYF	TGCGCCAGCAGCTTGGTAGCCGGCTACGAGCAGTACTTC
TRBV19	NA	NA	TRBJ2-2	CASSHRQSLNTGELFF	TGTGCCAGTAGTCACCGACAGTCACTGAACACCGGGGAGCTGTTTTTT
TRBV7-9	NA	TRBD1	TRBJ2-7	CASSTRTGGVSEQYF	TGTGCCAGCAGCACTCGGACAGGGGGCGTTAGCGAGCAGTACTTC
TRBV6-1	NA	NA	TRBJ2-7	CASSRTVSYEQYF	TGTGCCAGTAGCCGGACAGTCTCCTACGAGCAGTACTTC
TRBV5-1	NA	TRBD2	TRBJ2-5	CASSLAAGDENQYF	TGCGCCAGCAGCTTGGCAGCGGGGGACGAGAACCAGTACTTC
TRBV5-4	NA	NA	TRBJ2-1	CASSLGHVGLNEQFF	TGTGCCAGCAGCTTGGGACATGTAGGCCTCAATGAGCAGTTCTTC
TRBV30	NA	TRBD2	TRBJ2-1	CAWSLAGGYNEQFF	TGTGCCTGGAGCCTAGCGGGGGGTTACAATGAGCAGTTCTTC
TRBV11-2	NA	TRBD1	TRBJ1-1	CASTRGANTEAFF	TGTGCCAGCACCAGGGGGGCGAACACTGAAGCTTTCTTT
TRBV5-1	NA	TRBD2	TRBJ2-2	CASSPVASGRGGELFF	TGCGCCAGCAGCCCGGTGGCTAGCGGGAGAGGTGGGGAGCTGTTTTTT
TRBV5-8	NA	TRBD1	TRBJ2-1	CASPLWGQGAGEQFF	TGTGCCAGCCCCCTGTGGGGACAGGGGGCCGGTGAGCAGTTCTTC
TRBV29-1	NA	NA	TRBJ2-5	CSVGGQGGVGTQYF	TGCAGCGTTGGCGGACAGGGAGGGGTGGGGACCCAGTACTTC
TRBV7-8	NA	NA	TRBJ1-5	CASSLVPGNSNQPQHF	TGTGCCAGCAGCTTAGTCCCAGGGAATAGCAATCAGCCCCAGCATTTT
TRBV18	NA	TRBD2	TRBJ2-1	CASSRAGGSYNEQFF	TGTGCCAGCTCTAGAGCGGGGGGTTCCTACAATGAGCAGTTCTTC
TRBV29-1	NA	TRBD1	TRBJ1-1	CSVRQGGGEAFF	TGCAGCGTCCGACAGGGTGGAGGTGAAGCTTTCTTT
TRBV6-1	NA	TRBD1	TRBJ1-2	CASRRDSHGYTF	TGTGCCAGCAGGAGGGACAGCCATGGCTACACCTTC
TRBV4-1	NA	NA	TRBJ2-5	CASSQGPSLQETQYF	TGCGCCAGCAGCCAAGGTCCCTCTCTGCAAGAGACCCAGTACTTC
TRBV29-1	NA	TRBD2	TRBJ2-7	CSVEDRGSGRSYEQYF	TGCAGCGTTGAAGATCGAGGTAGCGGGAGATCCTACGAGCAGTACTTC
TRBV6-5	NA	NA	TRBJ1-4	CASGTQGVTNEKLFF	TGTGCCAGCGGGACACAGGGCGTCACTAATGAAAAACTGTTTTTT
TRBV2	NA	NA	TRBJ1-1	CASRRGPNTEAFF	TGTGCCAGCAGACGGGGTCCGAACACTGAAGCTTTCTTT
TRBV4-2	NA	NA	TRBJ2-3	CASSQTSLDTDTQYF	TGTGCCAGCAGCCAGACTAGTTTGGACACAGATACGCAGTATTTT
TRBV7-9	NA	NA	TRBJ2-7	CASSAPGSYFYEQYF	TGTGCCAGCAGCGCCCCCGGGTCTTACTTCTACGAGCAGTACTTC
TRBV5-4	NA	NA	TRBJ2-6	CASTQGANVLTF	TGTGCCAGCACACAAGGGGCCAACGTCCTGACTTTC
TRBV18	NA	NA	TRBJ2-3	CASSPGAGRSMGTDTQYF	TGTGCCAGCTCACCAGGGGCGGGACGCTCCATGGGCACAGATACGCAGTATTTT
TRBV5-6	NA	NA	TRBJ2-5	CASSLASAGSETQYF	TGTGCCAGCAGCTTGGCCTCGGCGGGGTCGGAGACCCAGTACTTC
TRBV7-9	NA	TRBD2	TRBJ2-1	CASNLAGRGNNEQFF	TGTGCCAGCAACTTAGCCGGGCGGGGGAACAATGAGCAGTTCTTC
TRBV5-4	NA	TRBD2	TRBJ2-3	CASSLGGRPDTQYF	TGTGCCAGCAGCTTGGGCGGGAGGCCTGATACGCAGTATTTT
TRBV29-1	NA	TRBD1	TRBJ1-1	CSVRGQARHSTEAFF	TGCAGCGTTCGCGGACAGGCTCGCCATTCCACTGAAGCTTTCTTT
TRBV6-5	NA	NA	TRBJ1-5	CASSYAGYKQPQHF	TGTGCCAGCAGTTACGCGGGATATAAACAGCCCCAGCATTTT
TRBV25-1	NA	NA	TRBJ1-2	CASSESGRGDGYTF	TGTGCCAGCAGTGAAAGTGGTAGGGGCGATGGCTACACCTTC
TRBV30	NA	NA	TRBJ2-3	CAWSVGGDTQYF	TGTGCCTGGAGTGTTGGAGGGGATACGCAGTATTTT
TRBV5-1	NA	NA	TRBJ2-3	CASSLDIGFWTQYF	TGCGCCAGCAGCTTGGACATTGGTTTCTGGACGCAGTATTTT
TRBV5-6	medium-sized	NA	TRBJ1-1	CASSFIRHEANTEAFF	TGTGCCAGCAGCTTCATCCGCCATGAGGCGAACACTGAAGCTTTCTTT
TRBV25-1	NA	NA	TRBJ1-1	CASSERTPRRTEAFF	TGTGCCAGCAGTGAACGAACTCCTAGGCGGACTGAAGCTTTCTTT